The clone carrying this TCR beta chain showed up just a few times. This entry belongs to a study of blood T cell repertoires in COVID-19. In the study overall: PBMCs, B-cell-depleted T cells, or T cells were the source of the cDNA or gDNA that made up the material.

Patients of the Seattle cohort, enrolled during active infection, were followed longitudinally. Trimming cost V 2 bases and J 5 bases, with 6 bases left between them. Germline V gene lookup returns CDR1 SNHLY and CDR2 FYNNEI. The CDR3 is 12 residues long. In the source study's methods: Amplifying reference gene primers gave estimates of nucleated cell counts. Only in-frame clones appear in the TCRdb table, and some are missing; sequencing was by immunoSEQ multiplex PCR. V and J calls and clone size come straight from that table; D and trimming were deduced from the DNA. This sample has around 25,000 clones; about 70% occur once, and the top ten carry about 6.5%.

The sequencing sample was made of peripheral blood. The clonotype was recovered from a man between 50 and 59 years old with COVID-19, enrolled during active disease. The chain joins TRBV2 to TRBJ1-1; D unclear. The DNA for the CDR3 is TGTGCCAGCAGTGAACAGGAAACTGAAGCTTTCTTT. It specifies CASSEQETEAFF.